Listed below are T cell receptor beta chains from one sample, sequenced in a study of graft-versus-host responses after intestinal transplantation. Using immunoSEQ multiplex PCR, the repertoire was profiled, and TCRdb retains in-frame clones only, with some absent. Of around 110,000 clones listed, roughly nine tenths are singletons. For these receptors, no antigen is known. Sequences were derived from unstimulated CD4+ T cells sorted from spleen or lymph node cells, sampled before intestinal transplant. The receptors here all came from a human donor who received an intestinal transplant. Each CDR3 is given with its conserved first and last residue. A D gene is named only where the DNA matches it firmly. Some rows mark clone size as missing; the rest say once, few, many or name a class of expanded clone.

J	size	V	D	CDR3	DNA
TRBJ2-5	-	TRBV6-1	TRBD1	CASSLRQGQETQYF	TGTGCCAGCAGTCTTCGACAGGGCCAGGAGACCCAGTACTTC
TRBJ1-5	-	TRBV10-3	TRBD1	CAISETDRSNQPQHF	TGTGCCATCAGTGAGACGGACAGGAGCAATCAGCCCCAGCATTTT
TRBJ1-1	-	TRBV29-1	-	CSVVSGSRTEAFF	TGCAGCGTTGTTTCAGGGTCGAGGACTGAAGCTTTCTTT
TRBJ1-2	-	TRBV7-2	TRBD1	CASSLVTGGVYGYTF	TGTGCCAGCAGCTTAGTGACAGGGGGAGTCTATGGCTACACCTTC
TRBJ2-5	-	TRBV15	TRBD2	CATSRILTGGQETQYF	TGTGCCACCAGCAGAATCCTTACGGGAGGCCAAGAGACCCAGTACTTC
TRBJ1-4	-	TRBV11-2	-	CASSFVPQGFGPDEKLFF	TGTGCCAGCAGCTTTGTTCCTCAGGGGTTTGGGCCGGATGAAAAACTGTTTTTT
TRBJ1-6	-	TRBV6-5	TRBD1	CASSPMDRGGSPLHF	TGTGCCAGCAGTCCGATGGACAGGGGTGGATCACCCCTCCACTTT
TRBJ1-1	once	TRBV11-2	TRBD1	CASSYRGRVRAFF	TGTGCCAGCAGCTACAGGGGGCGGGTAAGGGCTTTCTTT
TRBJ2-1	-	TRBV10-3	TRBD2	CAISDTSGVYNEQFF	TGTGCCATCAGTGATACTAGCGGGGTGTACAATGAGCAGTTCTTC
TRBJ1-1	few	TRBV5-6	-	CASSSGRRTEAFF	TGTGCCAGCAGCTCAGGGCGCCGAACTGAAGCTTTCTTT
TRBJ2-7	-	TRBV6-6	TRBD1	CASTSTRDRGLEQYF	TGTGCCAGCACCTCCACCCGGGACAGGGGCCTCGAGCAGTACTTC